Sequencing of this T cell receptor beta chain was carried out in a study of blood T cell repertoires in COVID-19. Sequenced by immunoSEQ multiplex PCR; TCRdb stores in-frame clones only, minus some. The sample lists fewer than 150,000 clones, around 90% occurring once. Germline CDR1 reads SGHNT; CDR2 reads YYREEE (reference sequence). The trim removed 0 bases at V and 5 bases at J, leaving 4 bases unmatched. The CDR3 length is 15 residues. This TCR came from a woman aged 55-69 years with COVID-19, enrolled during active disease. Sequences were obtained from peripheral blood. V and J are TRBV5-4 and TRBJ2-2, with 7 nucleotides matching TRBD1. The CDR3 spells CASSLADRDTGELFF. DNA for the CDR3: TGTGCCAGCAGCTTGGCCGACAGGGATACCGGGGAGCTGTTTTTT.